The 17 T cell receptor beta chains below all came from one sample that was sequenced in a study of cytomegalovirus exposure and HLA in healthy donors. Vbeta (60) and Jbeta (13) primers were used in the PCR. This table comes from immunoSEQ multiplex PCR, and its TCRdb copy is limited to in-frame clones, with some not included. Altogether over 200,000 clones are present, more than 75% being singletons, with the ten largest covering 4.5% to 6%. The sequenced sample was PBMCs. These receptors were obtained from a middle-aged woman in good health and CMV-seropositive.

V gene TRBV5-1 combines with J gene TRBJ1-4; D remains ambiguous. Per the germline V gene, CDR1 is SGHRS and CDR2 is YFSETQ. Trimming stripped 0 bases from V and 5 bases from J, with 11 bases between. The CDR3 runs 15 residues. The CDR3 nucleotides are TGCGCCAGCAGCTTGGAAACATCTAGGAATGAAAAACTGTTTTTT. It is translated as CASSLETSRNEKLFF.

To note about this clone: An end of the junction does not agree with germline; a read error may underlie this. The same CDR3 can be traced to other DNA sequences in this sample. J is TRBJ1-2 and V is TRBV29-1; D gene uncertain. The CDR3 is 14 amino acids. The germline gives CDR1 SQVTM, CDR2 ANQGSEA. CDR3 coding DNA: TGCAGCGTTGAAGAATATCCGGTGAACTACGGCTACACCTTC. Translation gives CSVEEYPVNYGYTF. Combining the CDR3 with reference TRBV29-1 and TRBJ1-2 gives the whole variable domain SAVISQKPSRDICQRGTSLTIQCQVDSQVTMMFWYRQQPGQSLTLIATANQGSEATYESGFVIDKFPISRPNLTFSTLTVSNMSPEDSSIYLCSVEEYPVNYGYTFGSGTRLTVV.

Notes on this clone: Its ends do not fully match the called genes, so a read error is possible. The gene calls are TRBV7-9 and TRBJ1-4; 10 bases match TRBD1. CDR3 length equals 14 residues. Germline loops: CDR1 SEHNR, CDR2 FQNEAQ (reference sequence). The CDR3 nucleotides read TGTTCCAGCAGCCCGGGACAGGGGAATGAAAAACTGTTTTTT. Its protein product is CSSSPGQGNEKLFF. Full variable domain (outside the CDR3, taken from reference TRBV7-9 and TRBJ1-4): DTGVSQNPRHKITKRGQNVTFRCDPISEHNRLYWYRQTLGQGPEFLTYFQNEAQLEKSRLLSDRFSAERPKGSFSTLEIQRTEQGDSAMYLCSSSPGQGNEKLFFGSGTQLSVL.

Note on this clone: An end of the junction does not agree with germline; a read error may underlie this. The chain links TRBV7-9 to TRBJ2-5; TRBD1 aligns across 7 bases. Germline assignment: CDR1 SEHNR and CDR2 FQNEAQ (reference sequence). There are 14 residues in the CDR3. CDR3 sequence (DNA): TGTTCCAGCAGCAGGGACAGCTTCACAGAGACCCAGTACTTC. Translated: CSSSRDSFTETQYF.

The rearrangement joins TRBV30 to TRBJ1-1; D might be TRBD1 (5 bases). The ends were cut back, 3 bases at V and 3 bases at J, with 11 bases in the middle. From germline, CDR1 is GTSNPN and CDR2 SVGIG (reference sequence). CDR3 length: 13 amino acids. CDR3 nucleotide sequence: TGTGCCTGGAGAAATGGAGGGGACACTGAAGCTTTCTTT. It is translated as CAWRNGGDTEAFF.

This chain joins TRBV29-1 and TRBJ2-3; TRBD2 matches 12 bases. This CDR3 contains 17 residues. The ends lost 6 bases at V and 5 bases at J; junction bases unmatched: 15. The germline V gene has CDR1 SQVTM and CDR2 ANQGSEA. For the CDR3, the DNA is TGCAGCGTCCTCTTTCGTAGACTAGCGGGAGTCGGAGATACGCAGTATTTT. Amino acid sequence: CSVLFRRLAGVGDTQYF.

CDR3 sequence reads: CASSLSSAYEQYF. The CDR3 DNA reads as TGTGCCAGCAGCCTATCTAGCGCCTACGAGCAGTACTTC. The chain recombines TRBV7-2 with TRBJ2-7; tentative D call: TRBD2 (6 bases). The CDR3 is 13 residues long. V was pared by 5 bases and J by 2 bases, with 10 bases between. CDR1 is SGHTA, CDR2 FQGNSA, per germline.

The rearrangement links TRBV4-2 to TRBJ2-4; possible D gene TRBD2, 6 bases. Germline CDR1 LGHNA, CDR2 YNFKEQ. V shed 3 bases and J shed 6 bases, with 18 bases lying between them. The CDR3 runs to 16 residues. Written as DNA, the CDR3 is TGTGCCAGCAGCCAGGGGGTGGGCGGGGCGGGAAACATTCAGTACTTC. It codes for CASSQGVGGAGNIQYF.

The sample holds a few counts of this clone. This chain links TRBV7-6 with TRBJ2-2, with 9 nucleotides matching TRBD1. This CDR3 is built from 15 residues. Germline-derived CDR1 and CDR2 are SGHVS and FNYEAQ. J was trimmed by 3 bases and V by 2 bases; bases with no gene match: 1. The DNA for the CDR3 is TGTGCCAGCAGCTTAAGGACAGGGGACACCGGGGAGCTGTTTTTT. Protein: CASSLRTGDTGELFF.

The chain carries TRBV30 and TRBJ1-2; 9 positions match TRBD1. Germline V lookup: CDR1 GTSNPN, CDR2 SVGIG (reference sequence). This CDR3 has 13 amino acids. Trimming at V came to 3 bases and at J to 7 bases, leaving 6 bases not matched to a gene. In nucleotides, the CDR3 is TGTGCCTGGAGCCTGGGACAGGGTGTTGGCTACACCTTC. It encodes CAWSLGQGVGYTF. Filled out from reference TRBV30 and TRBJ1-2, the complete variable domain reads SQTIHQWPATLVQPVGSPLSLECTVEGTSNPNLYWYRQAAGRGLQLLFYSVGIGQISSEVPQNLSASRPQDRQFILSSKKLLLSDSGFYLCAWSLGQGVGYTFGSGTRLTVV.

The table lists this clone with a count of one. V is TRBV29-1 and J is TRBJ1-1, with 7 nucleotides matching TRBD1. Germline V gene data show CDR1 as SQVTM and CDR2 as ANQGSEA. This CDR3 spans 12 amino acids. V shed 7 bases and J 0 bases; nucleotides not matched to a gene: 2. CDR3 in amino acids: CSGGQVNTEAFF. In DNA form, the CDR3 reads TGCAGCGGTGGACAGGTGAACACTGAAGCTTTCTTT. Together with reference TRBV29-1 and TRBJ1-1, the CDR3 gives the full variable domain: SAVISQKPSRDICQRGTSLTIQCQVDSQVTMMFWYRQQPGQSLTLIATANQGSEATYESGFVIDKFPISRPNLTFSTLTVSNMSPEDSSIYLCSGGQVNTEAFFGQGTRLTVV.

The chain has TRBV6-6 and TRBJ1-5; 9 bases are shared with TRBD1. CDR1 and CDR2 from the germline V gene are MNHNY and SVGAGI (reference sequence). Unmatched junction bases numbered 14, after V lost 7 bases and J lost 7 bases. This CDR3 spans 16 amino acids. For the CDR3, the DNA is TGTGCCAGCACCCACGGGGACAGGGTAAAGGTCCAGCCCCAGCATTTT. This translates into CASTHGDRVKVQPQHF.

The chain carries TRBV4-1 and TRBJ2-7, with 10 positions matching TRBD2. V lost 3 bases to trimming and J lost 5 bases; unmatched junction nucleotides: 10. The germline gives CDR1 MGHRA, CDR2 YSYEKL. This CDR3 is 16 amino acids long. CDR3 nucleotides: TGCGCCAGCAGCCAGTCCCGAGCGGGGGGGTTGAACGAGCAGTACTTC. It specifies CASSQSRAGGLNEQYF.

CDR3 sequence: CASSLDRGEAFF. CDR3 nucleotides: TGTGCCAGCAGCTTGGACAGGGGTGAAGCTTTCTTT. The rearrangement links TRBV5-4 to TRBJ1-1; TRBD1 agrees at 7 bases. Germline loops: CDR1 SGHNT, CDR2 YYREEE (reference sequence). The V and J ends lost 0 bases and 7 bases, in that order; junction bases with no gene match: 0. CDR3 length equals 12 residues.

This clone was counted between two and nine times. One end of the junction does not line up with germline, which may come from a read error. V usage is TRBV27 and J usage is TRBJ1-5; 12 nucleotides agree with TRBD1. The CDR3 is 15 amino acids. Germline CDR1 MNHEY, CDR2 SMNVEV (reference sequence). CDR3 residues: CASRTGTGGNQPQHF. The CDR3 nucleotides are TGTGCCAGCAGAACCGGGACAGGGGGCAACCAGCCCCAGCATTTT.

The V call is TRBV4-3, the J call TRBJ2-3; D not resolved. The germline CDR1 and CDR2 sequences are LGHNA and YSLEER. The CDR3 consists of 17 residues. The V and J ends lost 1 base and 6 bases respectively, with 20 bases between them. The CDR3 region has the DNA TGCGCCAGCAGCCAAGTGCATCAAGATTCCCCCGCGGATACGCAGTATTTT. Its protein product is CASSQVHQDSPADTQYF.

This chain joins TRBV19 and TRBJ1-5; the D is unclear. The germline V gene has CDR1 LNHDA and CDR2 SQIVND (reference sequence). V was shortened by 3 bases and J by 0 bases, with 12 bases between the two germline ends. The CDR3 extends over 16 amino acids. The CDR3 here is CASSMTGGYSNQPQHF. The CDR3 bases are TGTGCCAGTAGTATGACCGGCGGATATAGCAATCAGCCCCAGCATTTT.